Presented here are 20 T cell receptor beta chains from one specimen sequenced in a study. A single record per CDR3 protein comes from TCRdb applying MiXCR to the RT-PCR reads. The sample consists of more than 550,000 distinct CDR3 sequences, over 12% of them appearing once. Sequencing was done on a sample of memory CD4+ T cells from blood. The receptors come from a female donor in good health, serving as a healthy control.

There are a few counts of this clonotype. The genes are TRBV7-9 and TRBJ2-7, with TRBD2 as a possible D gene (5 bases). From germline, CDR1 is SEHNR and CDR2 FQNEAQ (reference sequence). V was pared by 3 bases and J by 5 bases, with 17 bases between. The CDR3 spans 15 residues. CDR3 sequence (DNA): TGTGCCAGCAGCTTTGAGGGCCGAGGGATCGACGAGCAGTACTTC. Translated, it gives CASSFEGRGIDEQYF.

The V gene is TRBV4-2, the J gene TRBJ1-5; D ambiguous. Germline V gene lookup returns CDR1 LGHNA and CDR2 YNFKEQ. The V end lost 0 bases, the J end lost 7 bases, and 16 bases lay between the germline ends. The CDR3 contains 16 residues. The CDR3 is CASSQDLLSGVQPQHF. The DNA for the CDR3 is TGTGCCAGCAGCCAAGATCTCTTGTCCGGGGTCCAGCCCCAGCATTTT.

This clonotype was counted between two and nine times. The J gene is TRBJ1-1, the V gene TRBV27; 7 bases are a match to TRBD1. Germline loops: CDR1 MNHEY, CDR2 SMNVEV (reference sequence). This CDR3 has 13 residues. The V and J ends lost 2 bases and 10 bases, in that order; junction bases with no gene match: 7. CDR3: CASSLAGGIGAFF. The CDR3 DNA is TGTGCCAGCAGTTTAGCAGGGGGGATCGGAGCTTTCTTT.

Points on this clonotype: A read error is possible here, since a much larger clone lies one base away. This chain connects TRBV28 to TRBJ1-3; tentative D call: TRBD1 (5 bases). This CDR3 has 16 amino acids. Germline lookup yields CDR1 MDHEN and CDR2 SYDVKM. In DNA, the CDR3 is TGTGCCAGCAGTTTTCTGGGGACCCACTCTGGAGACACCATATATTTT. It is translated as CASSFLGTHSGDTIYF.

There are a few counts of this clonotype. The V gene is TRBV24-1, the J gene TRBJ1-1; a possible D gene is TRBD1 (6 bases). Germline lookup yields CDR1 KGHDR and CDR2 SFDVKD. The CDR3 runs to 13 residues. Trimming took 9 bases from V and 2 from J, leaving 12 bases between them. CDR3: CATQGQPNTEAFF. The DNA of the CDR3 is TGTGCCACCCAAGGACAGCCCAACACTGAAGCTTTCTTT.

The rearrangement links TRBV28 to TRBJ2-3; D uncertain. This CDR3 spans 12 amino acids. V lost 6 bases to trimming and J lost 9 bases, with 13 bases between them. Germline CDR1 MDHEN, CDR2 SYDVKM. The CDR3, as DNA: TGTGCCAGCAGCACCGATGCAAAGACGCAGTATTTT. The encoded protein is CASSTDAKTQYF.

This clonotype has just a few counts. V usage is TRBV11-2 and J usage is TRBJ1-4, with D possibly matching TRBD1 (5 bases). Germline CDR1 and CDR2: SGHAT and FQNNGV. V lost 4 bases, J lost 0 bases, and 9 bases lay in between. The length of the CDR3 is 15 residues. CDR3 in amino acids: CASSWQGSTNEKLFF. CDR3 in DNA: TGTGCCAGCAGCTGGCAGGGTTCAACTAATGAAAAACTGTTTTTT.

This clonotype was found many times. The chain couples TRBV10-3 to TRBJ2-7, with a possible D match to TRBD1 (6 bases). Germline V gene data show CDR1 as ENHRY and CDR2 as SYGVKD. The CDR3 loop spans 14 amino acids. V lost 6 bases and J lost 2, with 14 bases in between. CDR3 nucleotides: TGTGCCATCAGAAGAGGACAGCTACCCTACGAGCAGTACTTC. This encodes CAIRRGQLPYEQYF.

This clonotype was recorded at least ten times. V is TRBV5-1 and J is TRBJ1-1; D is unresolved. The germline gives CDR1 SGHRS, CDR2 YFSETQ. CDR3 length: 14 amino acids. V was trimmed by 0 bases and J by 0 bases, leaving 6 bases between them. The CDR3 DNA reads TGCGCCAGCAGCTTGGACAGAATGAACACTGAAGCTTTCTTT. It codes for CASSLDRMNTEAFF.

The chain combines TRBV7-2 with TRBJ1-2; tentative D call: TRBD1 (6 bases). The CDR3 length is 16 residues. CDR1 is SGHTA and CDR2 is FQGNSA in the germline V gene. Trimming removed 2 bases from V and 7 bases from J, with 20 bases in between. This CDR3 is CASSLIGPEGVGGYTF. The CDR3 DNA reads TGTGCCAGCAGCTTAATCGGTCCGGAGGGGGTGGGTGGCTACACCTTC.

Many counts were recorded for this clonotype. The rearrangement joins TRBV5-1 to TRBJ1-2; D unclear. V lost 4 bases to trimming and J lost 5 bases, with 15 bases between them. Germline values: CDR1 SGHRS, CDR2 YFSETQ. This CDR3 has 14 residues. The CDR3 coding sequence is TGCGCCAGCAGCCCCGGGTCAAGCGCTTATGGCTACACCTTC. Protein product: CASSPGSSAYGYTF.

The rearrangement uses TRBV5-4 and TRBJ1-2; D unresolved. Germline values: CDR1 SGHNT, CDR2 YYREEE (reference sequence). The CDR3 contains 12 residues. V was trimmed by 4 bases and J by 6 bases, leaving 10 bases between them. The CDR3 sequence: CASSAESNGYTF. DNA of the CDR3: TGTGCCAGCAGCGCCGAATCCAATGGCTACACCTTC.

The V call is TRBV20-1, the J call TRBJ1-3; 9 nucleotides line up with TRBD1. Per the germline V gene, CDR1 is DFQATT and CDR2 is SNEGSKA (reference sequence). V lost 2 bases to trimming and J lost 2 bases; unmatched junction nucleotides: 1. CDR3 size: 14 residues. The CDR3 DNA reads TGCAGTGCTAGACGACAGGGGGCTGGAAACACCATATATTTT. Amino acid sequence: CSARRQGAGNTIYF.

Concerning this clonotype itself: A much larger clone is a single base away; this may be a read error. The chain recombines TRBV6-2 or TRBV6-3 with TRBJ2-5; D may correspond to TRBD1 or TRBD2 (5 bases each). This CDR3 has 14 residues. The V and J ends lost 5 bases and 3 bases respectively, with 13 bases between them. Germline assignment: CDR1 MNHEY and CDR2 SVGEGT. The CDR3 region is CASSRGPSEETQYF. The CDR3 bases are TGTGCCAGCAGTAGGGGACCATCAGAAGAGACCCAGTACTTC.

This clonotype was recorded many times. The gene calls are TRBV28 and TRBJ1-5; maybe TRBD1 (6 bases). Per germline, CDR1 MDHEN and CDR2 SYDVKM. V was trimmed by 9 bases and J by 7 bases, leaving 19 bases between them. The CDR3 loop spans 14 amino acids. In DNA, the CDR3 is TGTGCCAGTCAAACAGGGTCGGGTTCGCAGCCCCAGCATTTT. It translates to CASQTGSGSQPQHF.

This clonotype was picked up many times. The chain links TRBV10-3 to TRBJ2-2; 8 bases fit TRBD2. V trimming: 4 bases; J trimming: 7 bases; junction bases outside the gene matches: 11. Germline lookup yields CDR1 ENHRY and CDR2 SYGVKD. CDR3 length equals 16 residues. CDR3 sequence reads: CAISVATGGRDGELFF. In nucleotides, the CDR3 is TGTGCCATCAGTGTCGCGACGGGAGGGCGCGACGGGGAGCTGTTTTTT.

This clonotype was observed many times. Sequence at one end of the junction differs from germline and may be a read error. The chain is built from TRBV5-1 and TRBJ1-1, with 8 bases identical to TRBD1. The CDR3 consists of 14 residues. The germline CDR1 and CDR2 sequences are SGHRS and YFSETQ. CDR3 nucleotide sequence: TGTGCCAGCAGCTCACAGGGGGGAGACACTGAAGCTTTCTTT. Translated, it gives CASSSQGGDTEAFF.

This clonotype has a handful of counts. V usage is TRBV9 and J usage is TRBJ2-3, with D maybe TRBD2 (6 bases). This CDR3 has 14 amino acids. CDR1 is SGDLS and CDR2 is YYNGEE in the germline V gene. Trimming removed 3 bases at V and 6 bases at J, with 14 bases between. In nucleotides, the CDR3 is TGTGCCAGCAGCGCAGGCGGCGGAGGGGATACGCAGTATTTT. This gives the protein CASSAGGGGDTQYF.

The chain carries TRBV6-2 or TRBV6-3 and TRBJ1-1, with D uncertain. V lost 8 bases and J 0 bases, leaving 10 bases between the germline ends. Germline values: CDR1 MNHEY, CDR2 SVGEGT. The CDR3 runs 13 residues. The CDR3 sequence: CASGGHMNTEAFF. Written as DNA, the CDR3 is TGTGCCAGCGGCGGCCATATGAACACTGAAGCTTTCTTT.

This clonotype was detected a few times. V usage is TRBV29-1 and J usage is TRBJ2-1, with TRBD2 matching over 8 bases. The CDR3 length is 13 residues. Germline CDR1 reads SQVTM; CDR2 reads ANQGSEA. V shed 5 bases and J 6 bases; nucleotides not matched to a gene: 6. The CDR3 DNA reads as TGCAGCGTTAAAGCGGGGGTAGTCAATGAGCAGTTCTTC. Encoded protein: CSVKAGVVNEQFF.